A selection of T cell receptor beta chains follows, all from one sample in a study of breast tumors, draining lymph nodes, adjacent tissues. Via MiXCR, TCRdb re-called the multiplex PCR reads, giving one row per CDR3 protein. This sample has 150,000 to 200,000 distinct CDR3 sequences, with around a third found just once. Sequences were obtained from axillary lymph node tissue. The receptors were gathered from a female donor with breast cancer. Some clones in this sample may be carry-over from other donors' samples. Both conserved end residues are part of each CDR3. The D gene is left open where the match is weak. A clone size is listed for some rows: how often the clone was seen (once, few, many), or a class if it is expanded.

TRBV19,many,TRBJ1-5,TRBD1,CASSMRQGVSNQPQHF,TGTGCCAGTAGTATGAGACAGGGCGTAAGCAATCAGCCCCAGCATTTT
TRBV6-6,many,TRBJ2-3,TRBD1,CASSQPGQGFRTDTQYF,TGTGCCAGCAGTCAACCGGGACAGGGGTTCCGGACAGATACGCAGTATTTT
TRBV7-3,many,TRBJ2-5,TRBD2,CASSGGGVEETQYF,TGTGCCAGCAGCGGGGGGGGGGTGGAAGAGACCCAGTACTTC
TRBV11-3,NA,TRBJ2-2,TRBD1,CASITHLGAGHRGNTGELFF,TGTGCCAGCATCACTCACTTGGGTGCGGGCCACAGGGGCAACACCGGGGAGCTGTTTTTT
TRBV19,many,TRBJ1-6,NA,CASSMEQPNSPLHF,TGTGCCAGTAGTATGGAACAGCCTAATTCACCCCTCCACTTT
TRBV15,many,TRBJ1-6,NA,CATSRDGREGNSPLHF,TGTGCCACCAGCAGAGATGGCAGGGAAGGGAATTCACCCCTCCACTTT
TRBV20-1,NA,TRBJ2-1,TRBD1,CSAILPGQGTNEQFF,TGCAGTGCCATCCTCCCGGGACAGGGGACCAATGAGCAGTTCTTC
TRBV5-8,many,TRBJ2-7,NA,CASSPGQRPSTYEQYF,TGTGCCAGCAGCCCTGGACAGCGCCCTTCGACCTACGAGCAGTACTTC
TRBV10-1,NA,TRBJ2-1,TRBD1,CASSEGGKSNEQFF,TGCGCCAGCAGTGAAGGGGGCAAATCTAATGAGCAGTTCTTC
TRBV5-8,many,TRBJ2-1,TRBD1,CASIPGTANEQFF,TGTGCCAGCATCCCAGGGACAGCCAATGAGCAGTTCTTC
TRBV7-3,many,TRBJ2-3,NA,CASSSARIINTQYF,TGTGCCAGCAGCTCCGCCCGGATAATAAATACGCAGTATTTT
TRBV2,many,TRBJ2-3,NA,CASSALPPPATDTQYF,TGTGCCAGCAGTGCCCTACCTCCGCCCGCGACAGATACGCAGTATTTT
TRBV20-1,many,TRBJ2-7,TRBD2,CSASSLSLAASYEQYF,TGCAGTGCTAGTTCTCTGTCTCTAGCGGCCTCCTACGAGCAGTACTTC
TRBV20-1,NA,TRBJ1-5,NA,CSARSGTANQPQHF,TGCAGTGCTAGGTCGGGGACTGCAAATCAGCCCCAGCATTTT
TRBV10-3,NA,TRBJ2-5,TRBD2,CAIRPLGGATETQYF,TGTGCCATCAGACCTCTCGGGGGGGCCACTGAGACCCAGTACTTC
TRBV3-1,many,TRBJ2-5,TRBD1,CASSPLQKTGEETQYF,TGTGCCAGCAGCCCACTTCAGAAGACAGGGGAAGAGACCCAGTACTTC
TRBV6-5,few,TRBJ1-2,NA,CASSPQGLYGYTF,TGTGCCAGCAGCCCACAGGGACTCTATGGCTACACCTTC
TRBV27,NA,TRBJ2-7,NA,CASPLKDRSYEQYF,TGTGCCAGCCCCCTTAAGGACCGGTCCTACGAGCAGTACTTC
TRBV6-1,NA,TRBJ1-2,NA,CASREGGATYHYGYTF,TGTGCCAGCAGGGAGGGGGGCGCGACTTATCACTATGGCTACACCTTC
TRBV19,many,TRBJ1-3,NA,CASSMQRNSGNTIYF,TGTGCCAGTAGTATGCAGCGAAACTCTGGAAACACCATATATTTT
TRBV10-3,NA,TRBJ1-6,TRBD1,CAKETGANSPLHF,TGTGCGAAAGAGACAGGGGCTAATTCACCCCTCCACTTT
TRBV15,NA,TRBJ2-7,TRBD1,CATSRQGDYEQYF,TGTGCCACCAGCAGACAGGGGGACTACGAGCAGTACTTC
TRBV6-5,NA,TRBJ2-4,NA,CASSGLRAKNIQYF,TGTGCCAGCAGTGGGCTAAGGGCCAAAAACATTCAGTACTTC
TRBV25-1,many,TRBJ2-7,TRBD1,CASSEFRGLTYEQYF,TGTGCCAGCAGTGAGTTCAGGGGGCTAACCTACGAGCAGTACTTC
TRBV12-5,few,TRBJ2-1,TRBD2,CASGLAAAGETYNEQFF,TGTGCTAGTGGTTTGGCGGCGGCGGGAGAGACCTACAATGAGCAGTTCTTC
TRBV5-8,many,TRBJ2-5,NA,CASRGWQETQYF,TGTGCCAGCAGAGGGTGGCAAGAGACCCAGTACTTC